These 20 T cell receptor beta chains were sequenced from one sample in a study of blood T cell repertoires in COVID-19 (dated by TCRdb to between 2020 and 2021). Receptor libraries were prepared by the immunoSEQ multiplex PCR assay. In TCRdb, the immuneACCESS table is reduced to in-frame sequences with V and J assigned. These tables do not hold every clone; where another copy was compared, an unresolved V gene accounts for under half, and the others remain unexplained. This sample is represented by 450,000 or so clones; roughly 87% of them were singletons. The top ten clonotypes cover approximately 0.9% of the sample. Sequencing was carried out using peripheral blood. The receptor set was obtained from a man between 18 and 29 years old with COVID-19, enrolled during active disease.

The chain joins TRBV19 to TRBJ2-3, with a possible D match to TRBD2 (6 bases). The CDR3 is made up of 17 amino acids. CDR1 LNHDA and CDR2 SQIVND come from the germline V gene (reference sequence). Trimming took 0 bases from V and 2 from J, leaving 15 bases between them. CDR3 nucleotides: TGTGCCAGTAGTATAGATCTGGCGGGGTACTTCACAGATACGCAGTATTTT. Amino acids: CASSIDLAGYFTDTQYF.

This chain connects TRBV27 to TRBJ1-4; D might be TRBD1 (5 bases). Germline CDR1 is MNHEY and CDR2 is SMNVEV (reference sequence). V was trimmed by 4 bases and J by 6 bases, leaving 6 bases between them. The CDR3 runs 12 residues. CDR3 in amino acids: CASSSGHEKLFF. Here the CDR3 DNA reads TGTGCCAGCAGTTCAGGGCATGAAAAACTGTTTTTT.

This clone was seen a single time. This rearrangement joins TRBV2 to TRBJ1-5; the match to TRBD1 covers 8 bases. The germline V gene has CDR1 SNHLY and CDR2 FYNNEI. CDR3 length: 18 amino acids. The V gene end was trimmed by 2 bases and the J gene end by 0 bases; junction bases not matched to a gene: 9. CDR3 nucleotides: TGTGCCAGCAGTGAAAGGACAGGGATGGTCTATAGCAATCAGCCCCAGCATTTT. Translating it yields CASSERTGMVYSNQPQHF.

V and J are TRBV2 and TRBJ2-5, with 7 bases lining up with TRBD2. CDR3 length: 13 amino acids. V lost 6 bases and J lost 0; bases outside the gene matches: 1. Looked up from germline, CDR1 is SNHLY and CDR2 is FYNNEI. CDR3 protein: CASRGGYQETQYF. CDR3 in DNA: TGTGCCAGCAGGGGGGGGTACCAAGAGACCCAGTACTTC.

The V and J genes are TRBV5-1 and TRBJ1-2; TRBD1 agrees at 8 bases. With 1 base clipped from V and 5 bases from J, the junction kept 10 bases outside the gene matches. This CDR3 is built from 16 residues. The germline gives CDR1 SGHRS, CDR2 YFSETQ. DNA for the CDR3: TGCGCCAGCAGCTTGAGCGGACAGGGTACCAGGTATGGCTACACCTTC. It specifies CASSLSGQGTRYGYTF. The whole variable domain, remainder taken from reference TRBV5-1 and TRBJ1-2, is KAGVTQTPRYLIKTRGQQVTLSCSPISGHRSVSWYQQTPGQGLQFLFEYFSETQRNKGNFPGRFSGRQFSNSRSEMNVSTLELGDSALYLCASSLSGQGTRYGYTFGSGTRLTVV.

CDR3 region: CASSLESDTQYF. CDR3 nucleotides: TGTGCCAGCAGCCTGGAGTCAGATACGCAGTATTTT. This chain joins TRBV9 and TRBJ2-3; D is uncertain. Germline CDR1 SGDLS, CDR2 YYNGEE. CDR3 length equals 12 residues. V gave up 4 bases and J gave up 4 bases, with 7 bases separating them.

The V call is TRBV7-9, the J call TRBJ1-2; 12 nucleotides line up with TRBD1. Trimming at V came to 5 bases and at J to 6 bases, leaving 10 bases not matched to a gene. CDR3 size: 16 residues. The germline V gene has CDR1 SEHNR and CDR2 FQNEAQ (reference sequence). The chain's CDR3 is CASSAYGTGGADGYTF. The CDR3 DNA reads as TGTGCCAGCAGCGCCTACGGGACAGGGGGCGCGGATGGCTACACCTTC.

J is TRBJ2-5 and V is TRBV30; D call uncertain. Trimming removed 0 bases from V and 5 bases from J, with 10 bases in between. Per germline, CDR1 GTSNPN and CDR2 SVGIG (reference sequence). This CDR3 spans 13 amino acids. The CDR3 nucleotides are TGTGCCTGGAGTGTTCTAGGTAGTGAGACCCAGTACTTC. Its protein product is CAWSVLGSETQYF.

This clone was recorded only once. The CDR3 protein is CASRQAGDTYEQYF. Here the CDR3 DNA reads TGCGCCAGCAGACAAGCGGGGGACACCTACGAGCAGTACTTC. J is TRBJ2-7 and V is TRBV5-1, with 8 bases matching TRBD2. The CDR3 is made up of 14 amino acids. CDR1 SGHRS and CDR2 YFSETQ come from the germline V gene. V was clipped by 5 bases and J by 2 bases; unmatched bases: 6.

The V call is TRBV7-9, the J call TRBJ2-2; D might be TRBD1 (6 bases). Trimming took 5 bases from V and 1 from J, leaving 14 bases between them. Germline CDR1 reads SEHNR; CDR2 reads FQNEAQ (reference sequence). This CDR3 comprises 16 residues. The CDR3 nucleotides read TGTGCCAGCAGCGCCCGGACAGTAAAGAACACCGGGGAGCTGTTTTTT. As protein: CASSARTVKNTGELFF.

As DNA, the CDR3 is TGTGCCAGCAGTTACCCGGTGTACTCCTACGAGCAGTACTTC. Translated, it gives CASSYPVYSYEQYF. This chain joins TRBV6-5 and TRBJ2-7; the D is unclear. This CDR3 is built from 14 residues. Trimming shortened V by 2 bases and J by 0 bases, and 8 bases separated the two germline ends. In germline, CDR1 is MNHEY, CDR2 SVGAGI.

The J gene is TRBJ2-7, the V gene TRBV2; a possible D gene is TRBD1 (6 bases). The CDR3 loop spans 14 amino acids. V lost 6 bases, J lost 3 bases, and 15 bases lay in between. Per the germline V gene, CDR1 is SNHLY and CDR2 is FYNNEI. CDR3 DNA sequence: TGTGCCAGCAGATTACAGGGTTTCGGCTACGAGCAGTACTTC. Its translation is CASRLQGFGYEQYF.

V and J are TRBV5-6 and TRBJ1-5; possibly TRBD1 for D (6 bases). Germline CDR1 and CDR2: SGHDT and YYEEEE. Trimming stripped 0 bases from V and 1 base from J, with 14 bases between. This CDR3 has 17 amino acids. CDR3 sequence reads: CASSLATGRFSNQPQHF. The CDR3 DNA is TGTGCCAGCAGCTTGGCCACAGGGCGTTTCAGCAATCAGCCCCAGCATTTT.

The chain is built from TRBV14 and TRBJ1-6; TRBD1 agrees at 10 bases. The CDR3 extends over 16 amino acids. CDR1 and CDR2 from the germline V gene are SGHDN and FVKESK. The V segment lost 1 base and the J segment 10 bases; nucleotides outside the gene matches: 7. The CDR3 DNA follows: TGTGCCAGCAGCCAAGGACAGGGGGCGCGGGGATCACCCCTCCACTTT. Protein: CASSQGQGARGSPLHF.

The rearrangement joins TRBV19 to TRBJ2-1, with 13 bases that match TRBD2. V was pared by 3 bases and J by 8 bases, with 7 bases of the junction left unmatched. Looked up from germline, CDR1 is LNHDA and CDR2 is SQIVND (reference sequence). CDR3 size: 16 residues. The CDR3 reads CASSMYQLAGGDEQFF. CDR3 sequence (DNA): TGTGCCAGTAGTATGTACCAACTAGCGGGAGGGGATGAGCAGTTCTTC.

This clone was counted a single time. This chain connects TRBV18 to TRBJ2-7; possibly TRBD2 for D (6 bases). V gave up 6 bases and J gave up 0 bases, with 15 bases separating them. The CDR3 length is 15 residues. Germline CDR1 is KGHSH and CDR2 is LQKENI. CDR3 sequence reads: CASSSVDGSSYEQYF. CDR3 DNA sequence: TGTGCCAGCTCGTCGGTCGACGGGAGCTCCTACGAGCAGTACTTC.

The chain links TRBV19 to TRBJ1-2, with D possibly TRBD1 on 5 matching bases. The CDR3 loop spans 15 amino acids. V was cut by 3 bases and J by 1 base, with 12 bases left in between. Germline-derived CDR1 and CDR2 are LNHDA and SQIVND (reference sequence). Here the CDR3 DNA reads TGTGCCAGTAGTATTTCAGGGTATCTTAACTATGGCTACACCTTC. Its protein is CASSISGYLNYGYTF.

As DNA, the CDR3 is TGTGCCAGCGGTAGCGGGGGGGCGGCGAACATTCAGTACTTC. It yields the protein CASGSGGAANIQYF. The gene calls are TRBV5-4 and TRBJ2-4; TRBD2 aligns across 11 bases. J lost 7 bases, V lost 7 bases, and 7 bases had no gene match. The CDR3 has 14 residues. The germline V gene has CDR1 SGHNT and CDR2 YYREEE (reference sequence).

V gene TRBV7-9 combines with J gene TRBJ1-4; the D is unclear. The CDR3 contains 13 residues. The germline V and J ends were trimmed by 2 bases and 14 bases, with 15 bases remaining between them. Germline-derived CDR1 and CDR2 are SEHNR and FQNEAQ (reference sequence). The CDR3 nucleotides are TGTGCCAGCAGCTTAAGCCTCCCGATGAGGCTGTTTTTT. It encodes CASSLSLPMRLFF. The full variable domain, rest sourced from reference TRBV7-9 and TRBJ1-4, is DTGVSQNPRHKITKRGQNVTFRCDPISEHNRLYWYRQTLGQGPEFLTYFQNEAQLEKSRLLSDRFSAERPKGSFSTLEIQRTEQGDSAMYLCASSLSLPMRLFFGSGTQLSVL.

J is TRBJ2-3 and V is TRBV19; perhaps TRBD2 as D (6 bases). V lost 9 bases, J lost 0 bases, and 16 bases lay in between. CDR1 and CDR2 from the germline V gene are LNHDA and SQIVND (reference sequence). This CDR3 is built from 15 residues. CDR3 coding DNA: TGTGCCAGCTCCGGCGGGATTGTTAGCACAGATACGCAGTATTTT. As protein: CASSGGIVSTDTQYF. Variable domain in full (rest from reference TRBV19 and TRBJ2-3): DGGITQSPKYLFRKEGQNVTLSCEQNLNHDAMYWYRQDPGQGLRLIYYSQIVNDFQKGDIAEGYSVSREKKESFPLTVTSAQKNPTAFYLCASSGGIVSTDTQYFGPGTRLTVL.